The next 30 T cell receptor beta chains were all read from a single sample in a study of blood T cell repertoires in COVID-19. Sequencing was performed with immunoSEQ multiplex PCR; in TCRdb, only in-frame clones are kept and a portion is missing. Of 200,000 to 250,000 clones listed, around 82% are singletons. Sequencing was carried out using peripheral blood. These receptors were taken from a woman in her seventies with acute or convalescent COVID-19.

The chain is built from TRBV7-2 and TRBJ1-2; D perhaps matches TRBD1 (6 bases). V lost 4 bases and J 2 bases, leaving 11 bases between the germline ends. Germline values: CDR1 SGHTA, CDR2 FQGNSA. This CDR3 is 14 amino acids long. CDR3 in amino acids: CASSSDRVNYGYTF. In DNA form, the CDR3 reads TGTGCCAGCAGCTCGGACAGAGTGAACTATGGCTACACCTTC.

Only a few counts were recorded for this clone. The chain links TRBV12-3 or TRBV12-4 to TRBJ2-4; tentatively, D is TRBD2 (5 bases). V gave up 7 bases and J gave up 1 base, with 8 bases separating them. This CDR3 has 13 amino acids. The CDR3 here is CASTSGAKNIQYF. Here the CDR3 DNA reads TGTGCCAGCACCTCGGGGGCCAAAAACATTCAGTACTTC.

This clone has a handful of counts. The V and J genes are TRBV19 and TRBJ1-5; D not certain. CDR1 is LNHDA, CDR2 SQIVND, per germline (reference sequence). V dropped 6 bases and J dropped 6 bases, with 15 bases sitting between them. The CDR3 is 14 amino acids. The CDR3 sequence: CASRDEGRGQPQHF. CDR3 sequence (DNA): TGTGCCAGTAGGGATGAGGGAAGAGGTCAGCCCCAGCATTTT.

V and J are TRBV5-1 and TRBJ1-2; D remains unclear. The CDR3 has 14 amino acids. Looked up from germline, CDR1 is SGHRS and CDR2 is YFSETQ. Trimming removed 5 bases at V and 4 bases at J, with 15 bases between. CDR3 nucleotide sequence: TGCGCCAGCAGTCCGGAGGCGGGAGGCTATGGCTACACCTTC. Amino acids: CASSPEAGGYGYTF.

This clone was detected once. The CDR3 DNA is TGTGCCAGCAGTTTACAACCGGGCTATGGCTACACCTTC. Translated: CASSLQPGYGYTF. This chain connects TRBV12-3 or TRBV12-4 to TRBJ1-2, with D hard to call. This CDR3 has 13 residues. Trimming pared 2 bases from V and 4 bases from J, leaving 8 bases between.

This clone has only one observation. The chain recombines TRBV18 with TRBJ1-2, with 10 bases fitting TRBD1. Losses at the gene ends were 6 bases for V and 3 bases for J; bases not matched to a gene: 4. Germline CDR1 KGHSH, CDR2 LQKENI. This CDR3 has 14 amino acids. The CDR3 DNA reads as TGTGCCAGCTCTGCCGGGACAGGGGACTATGGCTACACCTTC. This codes for CASSAGTGDYGYTF.

V gene TRBV7-2 combines with J gene TRBJ1-2; 9 positions match TRBD1. This CDR3 has 15 residues. The V segment lost 3 bases and the J segment 3 bases; nucleotides outside the gene matches: 5. From germline, CDR1 is SGHTA and CDR2 FQGNSA. The CDR3 nucleotides are TGTGCCAGCAGCTTCACAGGGGGCGACGACTATGGCTACACCTTC. This sequence encodes CASSFTGGDDYGYTF. Based on the CDR3 plus reference TRBV7-2 and TRBJ1-2, the full variable domain is GAGVSQSPSNKVTEKGKDVELRCDPISGHTALYWYRQSLGQGLEFLIYFQGNSAPDKSGLPSDRFSAERTGGSVSTLTIQRTQQEDSAVYLCASSFTGGDDYGYTFGSGTRLTVV.

The CDR3 region has the DNA TGTGCCACCAGTGCCCCGGGACAGGGAACCTACGAGCAGTACTTC. Protein: CATSAPGQGTYEQYF. This chain joins TRBV24-1 and TRBJ2-7, with 9 bases identical to TRBD1. The ends lost 5 bases at V and 2 bases at J; junction bases unmatched: 6. The length of the CDR3 is 15 residues. Germline CDR1 KGHDR, CDR2 SFDVKD.

This clone has only a few counts. The J gene is TRBJ1-6, the V gene TRBV3-1 (or the pseudogene TRBV3-2); D ambiguous. CDR1 is LGHDT, CDR2 YNNKEL, per germline (reference sequence). Trimming took off 1 base at V and 10 bases at J, with 5 bases between the two ends. This CDR3 is built from 12 residues. The CDR3 DNA reads TGTGCCAGCAGCCAAGGGGAGTCACCCCTCCACTTT. Translation: CASSQGESPLHF.

V usage is TRBV19 and J usage is TRBJ2-7; D unresolved. The CDR3 is made up of 13 amino acids. Germline V gene lookup returns CDR1 LNHDA and CDR2 SQIVND (reference sequence). Trimming removed 5 bases at V and 5 bases at J, with 13 bases between. CDR3 sequence (DNA): TGTGCCAGTAGTGGAGTTCATTTACACGAGCAGTACTTC. Amino acid sequence: CASSGVHLHEQYF.

The CDR3 reads CASSPAAFEEQYF. Here the CDR3 DNA reads TGTGCCAGCTCACCCGCCGCGTTTGAGGAGCAGTACTTC. V is TRBV18 and J is TRBJ2-7; D not certain. The CDR3 length is 13 residues. The V end was cut by 3 bases, the J end by 7 bases, with 13 bases between. CDR1 and CDR2 from the germline V gene are KGHSH and LQKENI. The full variable domain, completed using reference TRBV18 and TRBJ2-7, is NAGVMQNPRHLVRRRGQEARLRCSPMKGHSHVYWYRQLPEEGLKFMVYLQKENIIDESGMPKERFSAEFPKEGPSILRIQQVVRGDSAAYFCASSPAAFEEQYFGPGTRLTVT.

The V and J genes are TRBV24-1 and TRBJ2-5, with TRBD1 as a possible D gene (5 bases). The CDR3 length is 11 residues. V was pared by 3 bases and J by 7 bases, with 5 bases between. CDR1 is KGHDR, CDR2 SFDVKD, per germline. This chain's CDR3 is CATSDRGTQYF. CDR3 DNA: TGTGCCACCAGTGATAGGGGGACCCAGTACTTC.

In nucleotides, the CDR3 is TGTGCCAGCGGGTGGGCTAGCGGGCAAGAGACCCAGTACTTC. Translation gives CASGWASGQETQYF. This chain connects TRBV6-4 to TRBJ2-5; 8 bases map to TRBD2. Germline V CDR1 and CDR2: MRHNA, SNTAGT. The CDR3 is made up of 14 amino acids. Germline trimming cut 8 bases from V and 2 bases from J; bases unmatched to any gene: 7.

CDR3 DNA: TGTGCCTGGAGTCCCCAGGGGGTGGGGATGGGGACCCAGTACTTC. Amino acids: CAWSPQGVGMGTQYF. V and J are TRBV30 and TRBJ2-5; 7 positions match TRBD1. This CDR3 has 15 residues. The V gene's germline CDR1 is GTSNPN and CDR2 SVGIG (reference sequence). Germline trimming cut 2 bases from V and 7 bases from J; bases unmatched to any gene: 13.

The DNA for the CDR3 is TGTGCCAGCAGTTTTTACGGAGATACGCAGTATTTT. It encodes CASSFYGDTQYF. The chain joins TRBV12-3 or TRBV12-4 to TRBJ2-3; D not certain. The CDR3 has 12 residues. The V and J ends lost 3 bases and 5 bases respectively, with 6 bases between them.

The rearrangement uses TRBV5-1 and TRBJ2-7, with D possibly being TRBD1 (6 bases). CDR3 length: 16 amino acids. Between the trimmed V and J ends, which lost 0 bases and 1 base, there was a span of 14 bases. Germline V gene lookup returns CDR1 SGHRS and CDR2 YFSETQ. This CDR3 is CASSLALTGPSYEQYF. CDR3 coding DNA: TGCGCCAGCAGCTTGGCCCTGACAGGCCCTTCCTACGAGCAGTACTTC. The whole variable domain, filled in from reference TRBV5-1 and TRBJ2-7, reads KAGVTQTPRYLIKTRGQQVTLSCSPISGHRSVSWYQQTPGQGLQFLFEYFSETQRNKGNFPGRFSGRQFSNSRSEMNVSTLELGDSALYLCASSLALTGPSYEQYFGPGTRLTVT.

This chain connects TRBV11-2 to TRBJ2-2, with D uncertain. The ends were cut back, 5 bases at V and 2 bases at J, with 18 bases in the middle. Germline loops: CDR1 SGHAT, CDR2 FQNNGV. CDR3 length: 17 amino acids. This CDR3 reads CASSPSSAGYNTGELFF. The CDR3 nucleotides read TGTGCCAGCAGCCCCAGCTCGGCAGGTTATAACACCGGGGAGCTGTTTTTT. The variable domain in full, with the rest retrieved from reference TRBV11-2 and TRBJ2-2, is EAGVAQSPRYKIIEKRQSVAFWCNPISGHATLYWYQQILGQGPKLLIQFQNNGVVDDSQLPKDRFSAERLKGVDSTLKIQPAKLEDSAVYLCASSPSSAGYNTGELFFGEGSRLTVL.

J is TRBJ2-2 and V is TRBV28, with 7 bases matching TRBD1. This CDR3 comprises 15 residues. CDR1 is MDHEN and CDR2 is SYDVKM in the germline V gene. Unmatched junction bases numbered 11, after V lost 5 bases and J lost 8 bases. CDR3: CASSPAAMDRGELFF. DNA for the CDR3: TGTGCCAGCAGTCCGGCGGCCATGGACAGGGGGGAGCTGTTTTTT.

This clone was detected once. This rearrangement joins TRBV30 to TRBJ2-5; 7 bases agree with TRBD1. Trimming removed 0 bases from V and 2 bases from J; junction bases left unmatched: 6. This CDR3 has 15 amino acids. Germline CDR1 and CDR2: GTSNPN and SVGIG (reference sequence). CDR3 region: CAWSVRSGGQETQYF. The DNA of the CDR3 is TGTGCCTGGAGTGTACGTTCAGGGGGTCAAGAGACCCAGTACTTC.

J is TRBJ2-5 and V is TRBV11-3; no definite D call. The CDR3 covers 15 residues. Trimming stripped 1 base from V and 4 bases from J, with 13 bases between. Germline V lookup: CDR1 SGHNT, CDR2 YENEEA. CDR3: CASSLGTSVSETQYF. The CDR3 DNA reads TGTGCCAGCAGCTTAGGAACGTCGGTGTCAGAGACCCAGTACTTC.

This clone showed up just once. The V and J genes are TRBV4-2 and TRBJ1-6; no firm D call. Per germline, CDR1 LGHNA and CDR2 YNFKEQ. V was clipped by 1 base and J by 6 bases, with 13 bases between them. The CDR3 is made up of 16 amino acids. In DNA form, the CDR3 reads TGTGCCAGCAGCCAAGGCCCAGGAAGAGTTAATTCACCCCTCCACTTT. It codes for CASSQGPGRVNSPLHF.

The J gene is TRBJ1-5, the V gene TRBV7-2; D is possibly TRBD1 (6 bases). V lost 3 bases, J lost 4 bases, and 10 bases lay in between. The CDR3 loop spans 14 amino acids. Germline CDR1 reads SGHTA; CDR2 reads FQGNSA. CDR3 nucleotides: TGTGCCAGCAGCTTGAGGGGGTTTAATCAGCCCCAGCATTTT. Protein: CASSLRGFNQPQHF.

This clone came up a few times. The chain carries TRBV4-1 and TRBJ2-1, with D maybe TRBD2 (7 bases). Trimming pared 7 bases from V and 4 bases from J, leaving 17 bases between. The CDR3 runs 15 residues. The germline V gene encodes CDR1 MGHRA and CDR2 YSYEKL. Here the CDR3 DNA reads TGCGCCAGCAAAGTCAGAGGGGGGGATTACAATGAGCAGTTCTTC. Protein product: CASKVRGGDYNEQFF.

For the CDR3, the DNA is TGTGCCAGCCGCCTCGGGGGTTCTACCTACAATGAGCAGTTCTTC. Its protein is CASRLGGSTYNEQFF. The chain couples TRBV6-5 to TRBJ2-1; a weak D match, TRBD2 (6 bases). CDR1 and CDR2 (germline): MNHEY, SVGAGI. V lost 8 bases and J lost 2, with 16 bases in between. The CDR3 is made up of 15 amino acids.

The genes are TRBV10-3 and TRBJ1-6; 7 bases match TRBD1. This CDR3 comprises 15 residues. Germline-derived CDR1 and CDR2 are ENHRY and SYGVKD. With 0 bases clipped from V and 7 bases from J, the junction kept 3 bases outside the gene matches. The CDR3 protein is CAISESETGNSPLHF. The CDR3 DNA is TGTGCCATCAGTGAGTCCGAGACAGGGAATTCACCCCTCCACTTT.

The chain joins TRBV10-2 to TRBJ2-2; no firm D call. CDR3 length: 13 amino acids. From germline, CDR1 is WSHSY and CDR2 SAAADI. V was shortened by 10 bases and J by 2 bases, with 11 bases between the two germline ends. The CDR3 bases are TGCGCCACCGAAGACACTAACACCGGGGAGCTGTTTTTT. It yields the protein CATEDTNTGELFF.

The chain links TRBV6-5 to TRBJ2-7; unclear D gene. The CDR3 has 11 amino acids. Trimming pared 8 bases from V and 4 bases from J, leaving 9 bases between. Germline lookup yields CDR1 MNHEY and CDR2 SVGAGI. This chain's CDR3 is CASVMEYEQYF. The CDR3 bases are TGTGCCAGCGTGATGGAGTACGAGCAGTACTTC.

This sequence joins TRBV7-2 and TRBJ2-2, with D possibly being TRBD2 (6 bases). V was clipped by 4 bases and J by 7 bases, with 13 bases between them. Germline V gives CDR1 SGHTA, CDR2 FQGNSA. The CDR3 consists of 14 residues. The CDR3 here is CASSYGRTYGELFF. Written as DNA, the CDR3 is TGTGCCAGCAGCTACGGGAGAACTTACGGGGAGCTGTTTTTT. The entire variable domain, with the rest obtained from reference TRBV7-2 and TRBJ2-2, is as follows: GAGVSQSPSNKVTEKGKDVELRCDPISGHTALYWYRQSLGQGLEFLIYFQGNSAPDKSGLPSDRFSAERTGGSVSTLTIQRTQQEDSAVYLCASSYGRTYGELFFGEGSRLTVL.

CDR3 amino acids: CATSRAGQGIDTQYF. The CDR3 nucleotides read TGTGCCACCAGCAGAGCGGGACAGGGAATCGATACGCAGTATTTT. The rearrangement joins TRBV15 to TRBJ2-3; TRBD1 matches at 9 bases. Looked up from germline, CDR1 is LNHNV and CDR2 is YYDKDF (reference sequence). Losses at the gene ends were 1 base for V and 6 bases for J; bases not matched to a gene: 5. This CDR3 has 15 amino acids. Full variable domain (outside the CDR3, taken from reference TRBV15 and TRBJ2-3): DAMVIQNPRYQVTQFGKPVTLSCSQTLNHNVMYWYQQKSSQAPKLLFHYYDKDFNNEADTPDNFQSRRPNTSFCFLDIRSPGLGDTAMYLCATSRAGQGIDTQYFGPGTRLTVL.

The rearrangement uses TRBV11-2 and TRBJ2-1; D is possibly TRBD2 (6 bases). Trimming pared 5 bases from V and 6 bases from J, leaving 17 bases between. Germline V gene data show CDR1 as SGHAT and CDR2 as FQNNGV. The CDR3 runs 15 residues. The chain's CDR3 is CASSVGLPKGNEQFF. CDR3 nucleotides: TGTGCCAGCAGCGTCGGACTACCCAAGGGCAATGAGCAGTTCTTC.